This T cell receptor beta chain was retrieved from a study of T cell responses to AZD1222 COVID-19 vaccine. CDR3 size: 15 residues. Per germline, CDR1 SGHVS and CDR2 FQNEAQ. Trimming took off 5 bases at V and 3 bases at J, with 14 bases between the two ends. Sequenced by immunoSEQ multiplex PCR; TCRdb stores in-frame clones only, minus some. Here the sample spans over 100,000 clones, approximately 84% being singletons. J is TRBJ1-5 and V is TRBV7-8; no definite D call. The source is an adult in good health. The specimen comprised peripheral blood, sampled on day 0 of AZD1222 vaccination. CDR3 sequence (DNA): TGTGCCAGCAGCCAAGAAGGTGTGGCCAATCAGCCCCAGCATTTT. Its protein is CASSQEGVANQPQHF.